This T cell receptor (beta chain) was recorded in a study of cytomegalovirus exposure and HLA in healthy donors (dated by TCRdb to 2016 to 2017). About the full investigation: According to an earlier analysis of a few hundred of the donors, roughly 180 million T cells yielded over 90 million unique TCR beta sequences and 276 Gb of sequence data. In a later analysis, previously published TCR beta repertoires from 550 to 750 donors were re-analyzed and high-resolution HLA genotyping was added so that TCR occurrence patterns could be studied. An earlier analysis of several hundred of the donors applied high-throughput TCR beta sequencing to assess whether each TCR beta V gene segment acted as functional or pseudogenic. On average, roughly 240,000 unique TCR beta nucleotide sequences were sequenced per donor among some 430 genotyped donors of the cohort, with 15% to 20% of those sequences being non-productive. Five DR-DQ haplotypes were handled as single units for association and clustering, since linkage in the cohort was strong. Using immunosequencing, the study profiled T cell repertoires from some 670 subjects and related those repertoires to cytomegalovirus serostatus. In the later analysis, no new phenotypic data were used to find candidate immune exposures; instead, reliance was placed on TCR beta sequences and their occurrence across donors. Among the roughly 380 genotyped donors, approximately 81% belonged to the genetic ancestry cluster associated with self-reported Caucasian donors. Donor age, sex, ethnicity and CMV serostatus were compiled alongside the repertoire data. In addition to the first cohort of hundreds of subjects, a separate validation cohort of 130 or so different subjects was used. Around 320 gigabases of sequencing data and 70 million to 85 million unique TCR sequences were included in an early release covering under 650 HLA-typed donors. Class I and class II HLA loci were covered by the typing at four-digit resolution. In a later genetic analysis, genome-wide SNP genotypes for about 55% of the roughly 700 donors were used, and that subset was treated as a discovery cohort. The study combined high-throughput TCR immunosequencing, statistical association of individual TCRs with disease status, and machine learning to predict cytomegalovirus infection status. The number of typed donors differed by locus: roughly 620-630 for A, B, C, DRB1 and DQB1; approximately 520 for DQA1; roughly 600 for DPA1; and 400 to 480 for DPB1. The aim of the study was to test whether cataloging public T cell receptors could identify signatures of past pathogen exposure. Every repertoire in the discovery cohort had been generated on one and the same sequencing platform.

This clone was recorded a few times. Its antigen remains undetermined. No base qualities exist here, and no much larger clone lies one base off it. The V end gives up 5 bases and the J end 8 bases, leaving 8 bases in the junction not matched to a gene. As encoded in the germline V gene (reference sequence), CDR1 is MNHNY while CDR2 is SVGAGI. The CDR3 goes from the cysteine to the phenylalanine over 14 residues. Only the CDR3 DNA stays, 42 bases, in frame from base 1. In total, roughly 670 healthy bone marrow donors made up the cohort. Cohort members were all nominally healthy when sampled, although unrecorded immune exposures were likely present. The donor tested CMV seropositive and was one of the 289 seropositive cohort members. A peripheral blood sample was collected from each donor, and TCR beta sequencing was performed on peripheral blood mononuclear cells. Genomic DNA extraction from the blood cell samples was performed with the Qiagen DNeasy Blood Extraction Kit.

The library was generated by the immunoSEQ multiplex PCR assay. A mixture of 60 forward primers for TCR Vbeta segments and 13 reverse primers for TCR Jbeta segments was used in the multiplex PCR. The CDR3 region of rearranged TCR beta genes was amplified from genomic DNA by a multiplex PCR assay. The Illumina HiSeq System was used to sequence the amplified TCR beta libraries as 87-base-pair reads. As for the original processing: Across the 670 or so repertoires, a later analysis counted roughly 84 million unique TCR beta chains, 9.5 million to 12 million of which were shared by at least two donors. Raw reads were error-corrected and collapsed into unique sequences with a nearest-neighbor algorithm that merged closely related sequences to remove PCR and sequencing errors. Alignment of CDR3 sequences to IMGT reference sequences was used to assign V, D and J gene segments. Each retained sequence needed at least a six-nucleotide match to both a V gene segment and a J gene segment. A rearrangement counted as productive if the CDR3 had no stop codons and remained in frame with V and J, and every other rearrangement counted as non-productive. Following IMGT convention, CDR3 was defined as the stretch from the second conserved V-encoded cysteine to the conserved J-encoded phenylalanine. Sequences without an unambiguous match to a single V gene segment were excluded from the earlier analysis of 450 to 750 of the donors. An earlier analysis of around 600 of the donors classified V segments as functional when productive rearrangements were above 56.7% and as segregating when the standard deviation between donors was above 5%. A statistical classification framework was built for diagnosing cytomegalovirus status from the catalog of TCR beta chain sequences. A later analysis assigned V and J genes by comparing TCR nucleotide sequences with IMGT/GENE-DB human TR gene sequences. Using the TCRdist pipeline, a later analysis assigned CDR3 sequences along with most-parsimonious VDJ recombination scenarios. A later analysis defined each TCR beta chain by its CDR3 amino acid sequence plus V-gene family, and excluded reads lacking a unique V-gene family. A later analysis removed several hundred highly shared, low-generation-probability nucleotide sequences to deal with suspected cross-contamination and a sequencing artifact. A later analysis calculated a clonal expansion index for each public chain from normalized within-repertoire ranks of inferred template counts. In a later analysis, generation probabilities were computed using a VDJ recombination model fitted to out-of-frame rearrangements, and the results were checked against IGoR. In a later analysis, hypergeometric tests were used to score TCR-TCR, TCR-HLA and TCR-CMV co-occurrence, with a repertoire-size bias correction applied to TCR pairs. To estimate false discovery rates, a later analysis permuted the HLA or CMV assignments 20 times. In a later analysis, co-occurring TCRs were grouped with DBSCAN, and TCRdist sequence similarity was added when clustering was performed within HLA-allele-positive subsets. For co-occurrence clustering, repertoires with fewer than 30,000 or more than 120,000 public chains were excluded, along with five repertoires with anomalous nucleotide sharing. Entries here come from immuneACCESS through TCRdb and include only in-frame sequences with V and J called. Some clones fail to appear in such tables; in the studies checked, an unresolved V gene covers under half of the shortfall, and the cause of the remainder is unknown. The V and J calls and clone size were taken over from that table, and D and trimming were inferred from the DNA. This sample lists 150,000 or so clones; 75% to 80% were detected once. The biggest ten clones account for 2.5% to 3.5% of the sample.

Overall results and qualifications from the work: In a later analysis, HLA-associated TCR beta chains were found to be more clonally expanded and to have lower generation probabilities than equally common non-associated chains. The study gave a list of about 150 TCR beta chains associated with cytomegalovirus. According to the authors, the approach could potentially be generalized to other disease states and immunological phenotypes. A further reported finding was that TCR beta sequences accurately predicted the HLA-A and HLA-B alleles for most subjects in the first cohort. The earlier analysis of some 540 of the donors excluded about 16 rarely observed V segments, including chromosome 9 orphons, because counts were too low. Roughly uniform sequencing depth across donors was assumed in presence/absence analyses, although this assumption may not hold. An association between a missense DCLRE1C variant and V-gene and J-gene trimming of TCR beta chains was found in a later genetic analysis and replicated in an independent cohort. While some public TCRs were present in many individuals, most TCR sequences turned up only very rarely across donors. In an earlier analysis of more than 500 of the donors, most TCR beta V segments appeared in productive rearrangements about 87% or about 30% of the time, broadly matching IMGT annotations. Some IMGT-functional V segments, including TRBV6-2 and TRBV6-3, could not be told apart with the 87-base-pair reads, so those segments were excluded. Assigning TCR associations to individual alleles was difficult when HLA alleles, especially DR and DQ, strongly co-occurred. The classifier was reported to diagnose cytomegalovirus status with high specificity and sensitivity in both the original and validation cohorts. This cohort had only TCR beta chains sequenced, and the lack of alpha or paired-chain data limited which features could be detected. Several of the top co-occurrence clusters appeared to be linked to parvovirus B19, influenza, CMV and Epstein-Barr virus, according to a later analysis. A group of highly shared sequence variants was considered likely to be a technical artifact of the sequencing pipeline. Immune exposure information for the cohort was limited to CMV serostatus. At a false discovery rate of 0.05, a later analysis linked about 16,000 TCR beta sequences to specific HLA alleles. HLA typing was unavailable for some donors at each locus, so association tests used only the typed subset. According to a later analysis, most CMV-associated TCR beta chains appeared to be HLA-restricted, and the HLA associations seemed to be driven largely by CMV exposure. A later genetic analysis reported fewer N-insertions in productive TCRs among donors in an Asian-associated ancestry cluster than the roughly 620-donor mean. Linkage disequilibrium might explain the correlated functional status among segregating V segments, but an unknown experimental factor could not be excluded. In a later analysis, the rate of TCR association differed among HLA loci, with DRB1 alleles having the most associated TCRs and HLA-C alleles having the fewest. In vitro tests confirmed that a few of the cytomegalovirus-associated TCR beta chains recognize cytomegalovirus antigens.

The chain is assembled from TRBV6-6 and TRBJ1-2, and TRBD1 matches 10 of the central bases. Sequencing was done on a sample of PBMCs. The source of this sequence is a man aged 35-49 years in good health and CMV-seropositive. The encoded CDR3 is CASSTGTGERGYTF. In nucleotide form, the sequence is TGTGCCAGCAGTACCGGGACAGGGGAAAGGGGCTACACCTTC.